The T cell receptor (beta chain) described here comes from a study of early T cells in non-severe SARS-CoV-2 infection. Across the study: Sequencing used unsorted whole-blood bulk RNA, so chains lack pairing. Study-wide results and caveats: Sequences matched to VDJdb favored anti-spike CD8 responses, while private and CD4 specificities were missed.

Separate cDNA molecules each had unique molecular identifiers attached to them. Via MiXCR, TCRdb re-called the 5' RACE reads, giving one row per CDR3 protein. This table holds roughly 52,000 distinct CDR3 sequences, 6.5% to 7.5% found once. This clonotype was detected many times. As yet, its antigen is unknown. Germline V gene lookup returns CDR1 DFQATT and CDR2 SNEGSKA (reference sequence). The CDR3 covers 15 residues. The trim removed 5 bases at V and 1 base at J, leaving 3 bases unmatched. The receptor's source is an adult who was a healthcare worker with PCR-confirmed SARS-CoV-2 infection or an uninfected control (not recorded which). Material: whole blood, obtained at baseline. The chain has TRBV20-1 and TRBJ2-3; 13 nucleotides align to TRBD2. The CDR3 spells CSAGGTSGGTDTQYF. CDR3 nucleotide sequence: TGCAGTGCTGGAGGGACTAGCGGGGGCACAGATACGCAGTATTTT.